This passage covers 30 T cell receptor beta chains from one sample sequenced in a study of T cells in Graves' hyperthyroidism and ophthalmopathy. Amplified TCR beta CDR3 regions came from RNA transcripts. HTBI primers were the set used in a first-round RT-PCR of the TCR CDR3. One entry per CDR3 protein results from TCRdb running MiXCR on the multiplex PCR reads. The sample contains roughly 700,000 distinct CDR3 sequences, around a third of which appear only once. The sequenced sample was blood. All receptors come from a woman aged 40 to 49 with Graves' hyperthyroidism.

The V gene is TRBV7-2, the J gene TRBJ2-5, with D perhaps matching TRBD1 (5 bases). CDR3 length equals 13 residues. The germline V gene encodes CDR1 SGHTA and CDR2 FQGNSA. Trimming cost V 5 bases and J 7 bases, with 14 bases left between them. The CDR3 DNA reads TGTGCCAGCAGCCAAGGGGTGGAAGGGACCCAGTACTTC. It specifies CASSQGVEGTQYF.

V and J are TRBV29-1 and TRBJ1-4, with 8 bases aligning to TRBD1. V lost 4 bases and J lost 5; bases outside the gene matches: 3. In germline, CDR1 is SQVTM, CDR2 ANQGSEA. The CDR3 length is 13 residues. The CDR3 region has the DNA TGCAGCGTTGGCAGACAGGGGAATGAAAAACTGTTTTTT. This codes for CSVGRQGNEKLFF. Full variable domain (rest looked up from reference TRBV29-1 and TRBJ1-4): SAVISQKPSRDICQRGTSLTIQCQVDSQVTMMFWYRQQPGQSLTLIATANQGSEATYESGFVIDKFPISRPNLTFSTLTVSNMSPEDSSIYLCSVGRQGNEKLFFGSGTQLSVL.

This sequence joins TRBV5-1 and TRBJ1-2; TRBD1 matches 7 bases. The CDR3 length is 16 residues. Germline lookup yields CDR1 SGHRS and CDR2 YFSETQ. Losses at the gene ends were 4 bases for V and 2 bases for J; bases not matched to a gene: 11. CDR3 bases: TGCGCCAGCAGCCTGACAGGGAACACCGGGAACTATGGCTACACCTTC. It specifies CASSLTGNTGNYGYTF.

This clonotype was seen just once. The rearrangement links TRBV29-1 to TRBJ1-2; weak D call: TRBD1 (5 bases). V dropped 5 bases and J dropped 7 bases, with 23 bases sitting between them. The CDR3 is 15 residues long. Germline CDR1 reads SQVTM; CDR2 reads ANQGSEA. CDR3: CSVRGGTRGYGGYTF. The CDR3 DNA reads as TGCAGCGTTCGGGGCGGGACGAGGGGCTACGGTGGCTACACCTTC.

This clonotype was counted at least ten times. V and J are TRBV6-5 and TRBJ2-5, with 7 bases that match TRBD1. There are 13 residues in the CDR3. The V segment lost 7 bases and the J segment 7 bases; nucleotides outside the gene matches: 9. CDR1 is MNHEY and CDR2 is SVGAGI in the germline V gene. In DNA form, the CDR3 reads TGTGCCAGCATAACCACGGCAGGGGGGACCCAGTACTTC. Amino acids: CASITTAGGTQYF.

This clonotype was detected a few times. The CDR3 DNA sequence: TGCAGTGCTAGCGGATCCTTATGGGGGGAGCTGTTTTTT. Translating it yields CSASGSLWGELFF. The V call is TRBV20-1, the J call TRBJ2-2; no clear D. Trimming took off 3 bases at V and 8 bases at J, with 13 bases between the two ends. This CDR3 region has 13 residues. CDR1 and CDR2 (germline): DFQATT, SNEGSKA (reference sequence).

This clonotype was counted between two and nine times. The chain combines TRBV20-1 with TRBJ1-2; D might be TRBD1 (6 bases). The CDR3 consists of 13 residues. Germline lookup yields CDR1 DFQATT and CDR2 SNEGSKA (reference sequence). The V end lost 4 bases, the J end lost 4 bases, and 13 bases lay between the germline ends. The CDR3 region has the DNA TGCAGTGCTACCGGGACACCCGGCTATGGCTACACCTTC. As protein: CSATGTPGYGYTF.

The chain couples TRBV6-5 to TRBJ1-2, with TRBD1 as a possible D gene (6 bases). The V gene lost 7 bases and the J gene lost 3 bases, with 15 bases spanning the gap. The CDR3 consists of 14 residues. The germline V gene encodes CDR1 MNHEY and CDR2 SVGAGI. Here the CDR3 DNA reads TGTGCCAGCACCCCAGAAAGGGGGTACTATGGCTACACCTTC. Translated: CASTPERGYYGYTF.

V gene TRBV29-1 combines with J gene TRBJ2-7; D remains unclear. V was cut by 4 bases and J by 3 bases, with 13 bases left in between. Germline V gives CDR1 SQVTM, CDR2 ANQGSEA. This CDR3 is 13 amino acids long. The CDR3 bases are TGCAGCGTTGCAGTGGGCGGTATCTACGAGCAGTACTTC. It is translated as CSVAVGGIYEQYF.

The J gene is TRBJ1-5, the V gene TRBV29-1; D might be TRBD1 (5 bases). The V end lost 4 bases, the J end lost 5 bases, and 12 bases lay between the germline ends. The germline CDR1 and CDR2 sequences are SQVTM and ANQGSEA. This CDR3 has 13 amino acids. The CDR3 loop reads CSVVAGKDQPQHF. The CDR3 DNA sequence: TGCAGCGTTGTGGCAGGGAAGGATCAGCCCCAGCATTTT. The full variable domain, its missing parts supplied by reference TRBV29-1 and TRBJ1-5, is SAVISQKPSRDICQRGTSLTIQCQVDSQVTMMFWYRQQPGQSLTLIATANQGSEATYESGFVIDKFPISRPNLTFSTLTVSNMSPEDSSIYLCSVVAGKDQPQHFGDGTRLSIL.

Concerning this clonotype: The junction departs from the called germline gene at one end, perhaps through a read error. This rearrangement joins TRBV4-3 to TRBJ2-7, with 10 bases identical to TRBD1. The CDR3 totals 15 residues. Germline V gene data show CDR1 as LGHNA and CDR2 as YSLEER. CDR3 protein: CVSSHSGTGDYEQYF. As DNA, the CDR3 is TGCGTCAGCAGCCACTCCGGGACAGGGGACTACGAGCAGTACTTC.

The V call is TRBV10-3, the J call TRBJ2-5; D possibly uses TRBD1 or TRBD2 (5 bases each). CDR1 is ENHRY, CDR2 SYGVKD, per germline. V was clipped by 11 bases and J by 5 bases, with 24 bases between them. The CDR3 runs 15 residues. The CDR3 is CAGSFLDSRGETQYF. CDR3 DNA sequence: TGTGCCGGCAGTTTCCTAGACAGCCGAGGGGAGACCCAGTACTTC.

V usage is TRBV15 and J usage is TRBJ2-5; 7 bases match TRBD1. Germline trimming cut 3 bases from V and 4 bases from J; bases unmatched to any gene: 5. The CDR3 length is 14 residues. CDR1 is LNHNV and CDR2 is YYDKDF in the germline V gene (reference sequence). The CDR3, as DNA: TGTGCCACCAGCAGTGGACAGGTGGGAGAGACCCAGTACTTC. Translating gives CATSSGQVGETQYF. Full variable domain (remainder filled in from reference TRBV15 and TRBJ2-5): DAMVIQNPRYQVTQFGKPVTLSCSQTLNHNVMYWYQQKSSQAPKLLFHYYDKDFNNEADTPDNFQSRRPNTSFCFLDIRSPGLGDTAMYLCATSSGQVGETQYFGPGTRLLVL.

The sample holds a few counts of this clonotype. The chain carries TRBV7-9 and TRBJ1-5; the D is unclear. Trimming removed 5 bases from V and 6 bases from J, with 11 bases in between. The V gene's germline CDR1 is SEHNR and CDR2 FQNEAQ (reference sequence). The CDR3 length is 13 residues. The CDR3 DNA reads TGTGCCAGCAGCCCGGATGGGTTTCAGCCCCAGCATTTT. This sequence encodes CASSPDGFQPQHF.

The V gene is TRBV19, the J gene TRBJ1-5; TRBD1 agrees at 7 bases. Per germline, CDR1 LNHDA and CDR2 SQIVND (reference sequence). Losses at the gene ends were 7 bases for V and 3 bases for J; bases not matched to a gene: 3. This CDR3 region has 13 residues. CDR3 bases: TGTGCCAGTATGGGACAGTTCAATCAGCCCCAGCATTTT. It yields the protein CASMGQFNQPQHF.

Notes on this clonotype: Being one base from a much bigger clone, this may be a read error. V and J are TRBV5-6 and TRBJ2-5; 11 bases match TRBD2. This CDR3 has 16 residues. Per germline, CDR1 SGHDT and CDR2 YYEEEE. This chain's CDR3 is CTSSSPSTSGKETQYF. The CDR3 DNA sequence: TGTACCAGCAGCTCTCCCTCGACTAGCGGGAAAGAGACCCAGTACTTC. Together with reference TRBV5-6 and TRBJ2-5, the CDR3 gives the full variable domain: DAGVTQSPTHLIKTRGQQVTLRCSPKSGHDTVSWYQQALGQGPQFIFQYYEEEERQRGNFPDRFSGHQFPNYSSELNVNALLLGDSALYLCTSSSPSTSGKETQYFGPGTRLLVL.

With regard to this clonotype: With a much larger clone just one base away, this may be a read error. The chain joins TRBV12-3 or TRBV12-4 to TRBJ2-7; TRBD1 agrees at 9 bases. V trimming: 8 bases; J trimming: 3 bases; junction bases outside the gene matches: 5. The CDR3 is 13 amino acids. CDR3 amino acids: CASGRDRVYEQYF. The CDR3 DNA follows: TGTGCCAGCGGCCGGGACAGGGTCTACGAGCAGTACTTC.

This clonotype was observed a handful of times. This sequence joins TRBV7-2 and TRBJ1-3; D unresolved. Germline V CDR1 and CDR2: SGHTA, FQGNSA. The CDR3 extends over 14 amino acids. V dropped 3 bases and J dropped 0 bases, with 6 bases sitting between them. The CDR3 sequence is CASSFWHSGNTIYF. In nucleotides, the CDR3 is TGTGCCAGCAGCTTTTGGCACTCTGGAAACACCATATATTTT.

This clonotype has only one observation. A read error may explain this, as a much larger clone is one base away. V is TRBV29-1 and J is TRBJ2-7, with TRBD2 matching 7 bases. This CDR3 spans 14 amino acids. Germline-derived CDR1 and CDR2 are SQVTM and ANQGSEA. This CDR3 reads CSVKTPREGDERYF. The CDR3 DNA reads as TGCAGCGTTAAAACCCCCAGGGAGGGCGACGAGCGGTACTTC.

The J gene is TRBJ1-4, the V gene TRBV5-1; TRBD1 matches at 8 bases. V was pared by 6 bases and J by 6 bases, with 19 bases of the junction left unmatched. In germline, CDR1 is SGHRS, CDR2 YFSETQ. The CDR3 loop spans 18 amino acids. The CDR3 nucleotides read TGCGCCAGCACCCATAATGGACAGGGAGGACCGGGTGATGAAAAACTGTTTTTT. This sequence encodes CASTHNGQGGPGDEKLFF.

The chain carries TRBV4-3 and TRBJ1-4; the D gene is possibly TRBD1 (6 bases). The V end lost 1 base, the J end lost 7 bases, and 16 bases lay between the germline ends. The CDR3 is 16 amino acids. Germline assignment: CDR1 LGHNA and CDR2 YSLEER. The CDR3 loop reads CASSQVAGAGIEKLFF. Here the CDR3 DNA reads TGCGCCAGCAGCCAAGTTGCGGGGGCTGGCATTGAAAAACTGTTTTTT.

The table lists this clonotype with many counts. The V gene is TRBV10-3, the J gene TRBJ1-1; 7 bases agree with TRBD1. The CDR3 is made up of 15 amino acids. Germline-derived CDR1 and CDR2 are ENHRY and SYGVKD. V lost 0 bases and J lost 7; bases outside the gene matches: 8. CDR3 sequence (DNA): TGTGCCATCAGTGAGTCTGGACAGGCCGGGGGTGAAGCTTTCTTT. Its protein product is CAISESGQAGGEAFF.

This clonotype was seen only a few times. The rearrangement joins TRBV5-1 to TRBJ1-1; D unresolved. The CDR3 totals 14 residues. Germline CDR1 and CDR2: SGHRS and YFSETQ. V was clipped by 4 bases and J by 6 bases, with 16 bases between them. The CDR3 DNA follows: TGCGCCAGCAGCCAATGGTCGGGTAGGGCTGAAGCTTTCTTT. It specifies CASSQWSGRAEAFF.

This clonotype occurred many times. The chain combines TRBV20-1 with TRBJ1-6, with TRBD1 matching 9 bases. Losses at the gene ends were 5 bases for V and 5 bases for J; bases not matched to a gene: 4. The length of the CDR3 is 14 residues. Germline CDR1 and CDR2: DFQATT and SNEGSKA (reference sequence). As DNA, the CDR3 is TGCAGTGCTTTCCGGGACAGGGATAATTCACCCCTCCACTTT. This translates into CSAFRDRDNSPLHF.

This clonotype came up many times. The chain links TRBV5-1 to TRBJ2-2, with D hard to call. The CDR3 covers 15 residues. V was trimmed by 2 bases and J by 1 base, leaving 9 bases between them. The germline gives CDR1 SGHRS, CDR2 YFSETQ. For the CDR3, the DNA is TGCGCCAGCAGCTTCGCAGCGATGAACACCGGGGAGCTGTTTTTT. Protein sequence: CASSFAAMNTGELFF. The complete variable domain, with remaining parts taken from reference TRBV5-1 and TRBJ2-2, reads KAGVTQTPRYLIKTRGQQVTLSCSPISGHRSVSWYQQTPGQGLQFLFEYFSETQRNKGNFPGRFSGRQFSNSRSEMNVSTLELGDSALYLCASSFAAMNTGELFFGEGSRLTVL.

This chain joins TRBV29-1 and TRBJ1-2; tentative D call: TRBD1 (6 bases). The ends were cut back, 8 bases at V and 4 bases at J, with 14 bases in the middle. This CDR3 comprises 12 residues. Germline CDR1 SQVTM, CDR2 ANQGSEA. CDR3 DNA: TGCAGCCCTGACTCGGGGGCCTATGGCTACACCTTC. This translates into CSPDSGAYGYTF.

This clonotype was seen only a few times. The chain couples TRBV20-1 to TRBJ2-5; 11 bases align to TRBD1. Looked up from germline, CDR1 is DFQATT and CDR2 is SNEGSKA (reference sequence). The V gene end was trimmed by 5 bases and the J gene end by 3 bases; junction bases not matched to a gene: 2. This CDR3 is 13 amino acids long. This chain's CDR3 is CSAGTGGKETQYF. The CDR3, as DNA: TGCAGTGCTGGGACAGGGGGGAAAGAGACCCAGTACTTC.

This clonotype was counted ten times or more. The CDR3 is CASSLDTASSPLHF. CDR3 bases: TGTGCCAGCAGCTTGGACACCGCCTCCTCACCCCTCCACTTT. The chain links TRBV5-8 to TRBJ1-6; D unresolved. V was clipped by 0 bases and J by 10 bases, with 11 bases between them. Germline CDR1 SGHTS, CDR2 YDEGEE. CDR3 length: 14 residues.

This clonotype was found many times. The V gene is TRBV7-9, the J gene TRBJ2-7; 9 nucleotides agree with TRBD1. Germline V gene lookup returns CDR1 SEHNR and CDR2 FQNEAQ (reference sequence). The CDR3 contains 17 residues. V dropped 3 bases and J dropped 4; count of bases not matched to a gene: 13. The CDR3 sequence: CASSFRDRDPPDYEQYF. The CDR3 DNA reads as TGTGCCAGCAGCTTCCGGGACAGGGATCCCCCCGATTACGAGCAGTACTTC.

In this sample, this clonotype turned up many times. The CDR3 spells CASSESLQGAYEQYF. For the CDR3, the DNA is TGCGCCAGCAGTGAGTCGCTACAGGGGGCCTACGAGCAGTACTTC. The genes are TRBV10-2 and TRBJ2-7, with TRBD1 matching over 8 bases. The V gene end was trimmed by 0 bases and the J gene end by 2 bases; junction bases not matched to a gene: 3. Germline V lookup: CDR1 WSHSY, CDR2 SAAADI. This CDR3 is 15 amino acids long.